The 20 T cell receptor beta chains given below trace back to one sample, sequenced in a study of cytomegalovirus exposure and HLA in healthy donors. This PCR relied on a set of 60 Vbeta primers and 13 Jbeta primers. Profiled with immunoSEQ multiplex PCR; TCRdb holds only in-frame clones, not every one. Among 150,000 to 200,000 clones listed, around 77% were seen once. Source material: PBMCs. These receptors originate from a woman between 40 and 50 years old in good health and CMV-seronegative.

The chain employs TRBV9 and TRBJ1-1; perhaps TRBD1 as D (6 bases). The CDR3 runs to 14 residues. The ends were cut back, 4 bases at V and 4 bases at J, with 14 bases in the middle. Per germline, CDR1 SGDLS and CDR2 YYNGEE. CDR3 region: CASSLRTESTEAFF. The DNA of the CDR3 is TGTGCCAGCAGCTTGCGGACAGAATCCACTGAAGCTTTCTTT. Drawing the rest from reference TRBV9 and TRBJ1-1, the complete variable domain is DSGVTQTPKHLITATGQRVTLRCSPRSGDLSVYWYQQSLDQGLQFLIQYYNGEERAKGNILERFSAQQFPDLHSELNLSSLELGDSALYFCASSLRTESTEAFFGQGTRLTVV.

J is TRBJ2-1 and V is TRBV19; 9 bases match TRBD2. CDR1 is LNHDA, CDR2 SQIVND, per germline (reference sequence). The CDR3 extends over 15 amino acids. The J segment lost 7 bases and the V segment lost 1 base, leaving 5 bases of the junction unmatched. The DNA of the CDR3 is TGTGCCAGTAGTATAGGACTAGCGGCAGGGAATGAGCAGTTCTTC. Its translation is CASSIGLAAGNEQFF.

This clone was seen more than once but under ten times. The rearrangement links TRBV6-1 to TRBJ1-5, with D unclear. Per germline, CDR1 MNHNS and CDR2 SASEGT. The CDR3 loop spans 13 amino acids. The ends were cut back, 7 bases at V and 5 bases at J, with 12 bases in the middle. CDR3 residues: CASNIRPDQPQHF. In nucleotides, the CDR3 is TGTGCCAGCAATATACGCCCGGATCAGCCCCAGCATTTT.

J is TRBJ2-1 and V is TRBV11-1; D unresolved. Germline CDR1 SGHAT, CDR2 FQDESV (reference sequence). The CDR3 is made up of 15 amino acids. With 3 bases removed from V and 5 bases from J, the gap between germline ends came to 14 bases. The CDR3, as DNA: TGTGCCAGCAGCTTCCGATTTGTTGGGCACAATGAGCAGTTCTTC. It codes for CASSFRFVGHNEQFF.

V usage is TRBV30 and J usage is TRBJ1-5; possible D gene TRBD1, 6 bases. There are 13 residues in the CDR3. Germline V gives CDR1 GTSNPN, CDR2 SVGIG (reference sequence). Trimming shortened V by 2 bases and J by 7 bases, and 12 bases separated the two germline ends. Here the CDR3 reads CAWSQGGGQPQHF. The CDR3 DNA reads as TGTGCCTGGAGTCAAGGGGGAGGGCAGCCCCAGCATTTT.

Only a few counts were recorded for this clone. Other DNA sequences within the sample encode an identical CDR3. The V call is TRBV19, the J call TRBJ2-5; 11 bases map to TRBD1. Germline values: CDR1 LNHDA, CDR2 SQIVND (reference sequence). J gave up 5 bases and V 6 bases, and 5 bases lay outside the gene matches. CDR3 length: 14 amino acids. The CDR3 loop reads CASRDRGRGETQYF. The CDR3 DNA sequence: TGTGCCAGTAGGGACAGGGGGCGCGGCGAGACCCAGTACTTC.

This rearrangement joins TRBV18 to TRBJ2-7; 14 bases are a match to TRBD2. With 1 base clipped from V and 5 bases from J, the junction kept 10 bases outside the gene matches. The CDR3 has 18 residues. The V gene's germline CDR1 is KGHSH and CDR2 LQKENI. The CDR3: CASSPRGLGLAGENEQYF. In nucleotides, the CDR3 is TGTGCCAGCTCACCACGAGGGTTGGGACTAGCGGGAGAGAACGAGCAGTACTTC.

The chain recombines TRBV9 with TRBJ2-3; 9 bases fit TRBD2. Looked up from germline, CDR1 is SGDLS and CDR2 is YYNGEE. The CDR3 covers 14 residues. V lost 1 base, J lost 13 bases, and 10 bases stayed unmatched. CDR3 sequence: CASSVWREGPMEYF. The CDR3 DNA reads TGTGCCAGCAGCGTATGGCGGGAGGGGCCAATGGAGTATTTT.

The V gene is TRBV5-6, the J gene TRBJ1-3, with TRBD1 identical over 9 bases. The CDR3 is 17 amino acids. Germline values: CDR1 SGHDT, CDR2 YYEEEE. V shed 3 bases, J shed 0 bases, and the junction held 7 bases outside the gene matches. The CDR3 protein is CASSSPGQGDSGNTIYF. In nucleotides, the CDR3 is TGTGCCAGCAGCTCCCCGGGACAGGGCGACTCTGGAAACACCATATATTTT.

This chain connects TRBV30 to TRBJ2-3, with 9 nucleotides matching TRBD1. V was clipped by 2 bases and J by 1 base; unmatched bases: 16. CDR1 and CDR2 from the germline V gene are GTSNPN and SVGIG (reference sequence). CDR3 size: 19 residues. The CDR3 spells CAWSRGTGTGIWGTDTQYF. In nucleotides, the CDR3 is TGTGCCTGGAGTAGGGGCACCGGGACAGGGATCTGGGGCACAGATACGCAGTATTTT.

The CDR3 is CASSLVAGQYGRRGSHGYTF. The CDR3 region has the DNA TGTGCCAGCAGCTTGGTAGCCGGACAATATGGCCGAAGGGGCTCTCATGGCTACACCTTC. This rearrangement joins TRBV5-8 to TRBJ1-2; weak D call: TRBD1 (5 bases). CDR3 length: 20 residues. The germline V gene has CDR1 SGHTS and CDR2 YDEGEE. V was shortened by 0 bases and J by 6 bases, with 30 bases between the two germline ends.

V is TRBV28 and J is TRBJ2-1; 8 nucleotides match TRBD1. From germline, CDR1 is MDHEN and CDR2 SYDVKM. CDR3 length equals 17 residues. The V and J ends lost 5 bases and 5 bases, in that order; junction bases with no gene match: 14. The CDR3 coding sequence is TGTGCCAGCAGTAGGATTCCGGGACAGGTTAGCGACAATGAGCAGTTCTTC. It is translated as CASSRIPGQVSDNEQFF.

This clone was counted a few times. The chain links TRBV4-1 to TRBJ1-2, with D perhaps TRBD1 (5 bases). V was cut by 8 bases and J by 3 bases, with 22 bases left in between. The CDR3 covers 16 residues. CDR1 and CDR2 (germline): MGHRA, YSYEKL. CDR3 nucleotides: TGCGCCAGCGCACCGCAGGAGGGGAGTTGGGACTATGGCTACACCTTC. The encoded protein is CASAPQEGSWDYGYTF.

The gene calls are TRBV6-5 and TRBJ1-5, with D unclear. Trimming took off 2 bases at V and 7 bases at J, with 6 bases between the two ends. The CDR3 length is 12 residues. CDR1 and CDR2 from the germline V gene are MNHEY and SVGAGI. The CDR3 DNA is TGTGCCAGCAGTTACCTCGGGCAGCCCCAGCATTTT. Encoded protein: CASSYLGQPQHF.

This chain joins TRBV6-5 and TRBJ2-6, with D possibly being TRBD1 (5 bases). Germline loops: CDR1 MNHEY, CDR2 SVGAGI. V lost 6 bases and J lost 0, with 9 bases in between. The CDR3 is made up of 15 amino acids. CDR3 in amino acids: CASSNRLSGANVLTF. For the CDR3, the DNA is TGTGCCAGCAGCAACAGGCTCTCTGGGGCCAACGTCCTGACTTTC.

This chain uses TRBV28 with TRBJ2-1; 13 bases are shared with TRBD2. The germline V gene encodes CDR1 MDHEN and CDR2 SYDVKM. There are 18 residues in the CDR3. With V trimmed by 1 base and J by 5 bases, 8 bases remained unmatched. The CDR3 region has the DNA TGTGCCAGCAGTTTATTCGATCGGGGGACTAGCGGGGACAATGAGCAGTTCTTC. It encodes CASSLFDRGTSGDNEQFF.

This clone was seen once. The DNA for the CDR3 is TGTGCCAGCAGCCTAGGAACTAGCGGCACAGATACGCAGTATTTT. This translates into CASSLGTSGTDTQYF. The rearrangement uses TRBV4-2 and TRBJ2-3; 7 bases are a match to TRBD2. V was clipped by 4 bases and J by 1 base; unmatched bases: 5. Germline loops: CDR1 LGHNA, CDR2 YNFKEQ. This CDR3 contains 15 residues.

This chain joins TRBV5-6 and TRBJ1-2, with TRBD1 matching 7 bases. Germline V gives CDR1 SGHDT, CDR2 YYEEEE. The CDR3 length is 14 residues. The V gene end was trimmed by 4 bases and the J gene end by 8 bases; junction bases not matched to a gene: 11. CDR3 DNA sequence: TGTGCCAGCAGCACCTCTACAGGGGCGAAGGGCTACACCTTC. Protein product: CASSTSTGAKGYTF.

This clone was detected once. The chain recombines TRBV2 with TRBJ2-5; 7 bases fit TRBD2. The CDR3 covers 12 residues. Germline V gene data show CDR1 as SNHLY and CDR2 as FYNNEI. The V segment lost 7 bases and the J segment 5 bases; nucleotides outside the gene matches: 4. For the CDR3, the DNA is TGTGCCAGCACCCCGGGAGGTGAGACCCAGTACTTC. It specifies CASTPGGETQYF.

This CDR3 reads CAWQTGVEETQYF. The CDR3 nucleotides read TGTGCCTGGCAGACAGGGGTGGAAGAGACCCAGTACTTC. This chain connects TRBV30 to TRBJ2-5; 8 positions match TRBD1. The V gene end was trimmed by 5 bases and the J gene end by 3 bases; junction bases not matched to a gene: 5. The CDR3 sequence is 13 residues long. CDR1 and CDR2 (germline): GTSNPN, SVGIG (reference sequence).